This is a list of T cell receptor beta chains from one sample in a study of identical twins. TCRdb reprocessed the 5' RACE reads via MiXCR and lists one record per CDR3 protein. The sample holds under 900,000 distinct CDR3 sequences; 9% to 15% are singletons and the top ten take around 1.6%. These records were also assigned to another study, of yellow fever vaccine responses in identical twins.

The sample was PBMCs. These receptors originate from a woman between 18 and 30 years old in good health. The CDR3 runs from the conserved cysteine through the conserved F or W. Each record gives: clone size, D gene, CDR3 length, V gene, J gene, CDR3 DNA, CDR3 protein. A D gene is named only where the DNA matches it firmly. Size is omitted from some rows. Given values are once, few, many or a class for expanded clones.

>many|TRBD1|16|TRBV12-3/TRBV12-4|TRBJ2-2
TGTGCCAGCAGTTTTATAAGGACAGGGGTGTCCGGGGAGCTGTTTTTT
CASSFIRTGVSGELFF
>few|TRBD2|13|TRBV29-1|TRBJ2-1
TGCAGCGCTTCGGGACTAGCCTACAATGAGCAGTTCTTC
CSASGLAYNEQFF
>NA|NA|13|TRBV28|TRBJ1-2
TGTGCCAGCAGTTTACAAGTCTTCTATGGCTACACCTTC
CASSLQVFYGYTF
>NA|TRBD2|16|TRBV5-4|TRBJ2-7
TGTGCCAGCAGCTTGTCGTCGCTAGCGGAGGACTACGAGCAGTACTTC
CASSLSSLAEDYEQYF
>many|NA|12|TRBV24-1|TRBJ2-3
TGTGCCACCAGTGATTTCACAGATACGCAGTATTTT
CATSDFTDTQYF
>NA|TRBD1|15|TRBV2|TRBJ2-5
TGTGCCAGCAGCGGGCAGGGGGCTGGAGGAGAGACCCAGTACTTC
CASSGQGAGGETQYF
>NA|NA|16|TRBV18|TRBJ2-7
TGTGCCAGCTCACTAGGGACCAACCGGGGGTACTACGAGCAGTACTTC
CASSLGTNRGYYEQYF
>few|TRBD2|16|TRBV20-1|TRBJ2-7
TGCAGTGCTTGGACTAGCGGGAGGCCCAGCTCCTACGAGCAGTACTTC
CSAWTSGRPSSYEQYF
>few|TRBD1|17|TRBV19|TRBJ1-5
TGTGCCAGTAGTACTGGACAGGGGACATATAGCAATCAGCCCCAGCATTTT
CASSTGQGTYSNQPQHF
>many|NA|15|TRBV12-3/TRBV12-4|TRBJ1-4
TGTGCCAGCAGTTGGTTAGGGGTAGCCGTTGAAAAACTGTTTTTT
CASSWLGVAVEKLFF
>few|NA|13|TRBV28|TRBJ2-2
TGTGCCGGTTTAGGAGTGAACACCGGGGAGCTGTTTTTT
CAGLGVNTGELFF
>NA|NA|12|TRBV6-5|TRBJ1-5
TGTGCCAGTGGGGGGGAAGGTCAGCCCCAGCATTTT
CASGGEGQPQHF
>many|NA|12|TRBV12-3/TRBV12-4|TRBJ2-3
TGTGCCAGCAGTCGCAGCACAGATACGCAGTATTTT
CASSRSTDTQYF
>few|NA|16|TRBV3-1|TRBJ2-1
TGTGCCAGCAGCCAAAGGAGACAGTCACCCTACAATGAGCAGTTCTTC
CASSQRRQSPYNEQFF
>NA|NA|13|TRBV20-1|TRBJ2-3
TGCAGTGCTAGCAGGGAGCACGCAGATACGCAGTATTTT
CSASREHADTQYF
>many|TRBD1|17|TRBV6-2/TRBV6-3|TRBJ2-1
TGTGCCAGCAGTTACCCGGATACCGGGACAGAGTACAATGAGCAGTTCTTC
CASSYPDTGTEYNEQFF
>many|TRBD1|12|TRBV29-1|TRBJ2-2
TGCAGCGGGGACAGGGGCACCGGGGAGCTGTTTTTT
CSGDRGTGELFF
>few|TRBD1|17|TRBV7-9|TRBJ1-2
TGTGCCAGCAGCTTAGGCGACCGGGACAGGGTATATTATGGCTACACCTTC
CASSLGDRDRVYYGYTF